This T cell receptor (beta chain) was sequenced during a study of T cell responses to AZD1222 COVID-19 vaccine. The CDR3 is 15 amino acids. Germline loops: CDR1 SGHNT, CDR2 YYREEE (reference sequence). The V segment lost 5 bases and the J segment 5 bases; nucleotides outside the gene matches: 8. Profiling relied on immunoSEQ multiplex PCR, and the TCRdb table lists in-frame clones only, not all of them. This sample has approximately 97,000 clones, with over 80% found just once. This clone was seen just once. The antigen is not known. Whole-study results and caveats: Mapped onto spike, vaccine-associated CD4 TCRs spanned it and were dominant at 160-218 and 743-854. Repertoires were sampled only after the peak T cell response.

V is TRBV5-4 and J is TRBJ2-5; 11 nucleotides line up with TRBD2. Sequenced here: peripheral blood, sampled on day 0 of AZD1222 vaccination. The sequence was obtained from an adult in good health. CDR3 loop: CASSRSGGAVETQYF. CDR3 coding DNA: TGTGCCAGCAGTCGTAGCGGGGGGGCGGTGGAGACCCAGTACTTC.